This T cell receptor (beta chain) was sequenced for a study of cytomegalovirus exposure and HLA in healthy donors. This CDR3 comprises 14 residues. The germline CDR1 and CDR2 sequences are SGHDT and YYEEEE. The germline V and J ends were trimmed by 2 bases and 2 bases, with 10 bases remaining between them. Sequencing used immunoSEQ multiplex PCR; TCRdb keeps in-frame clones, though not all of them. The sample records roughly 350,000 clones, 80% to 90% being singletons. While the first cohort had 600 to 800 subjects, the donors belonged to the separate validation cohort of roughly 130 subjects. V and J are TRBV5-6 and TRBJ2-5, with D perhaps TRBD1 (6 bases). The sample was PBMCs. This receptor was identified in a woman in her late teens or twenties in good health and CMV-seronegative. In DNA, the CDR3 is TGTGCCAGCAGCTTAGGTAGGGGGCAAGAGACCCAGTACTTC. This codes for CASSLGRGQETQYF.